These T cell receptor beta chains were read from a single sample in a study of cytomegalovirus exposure and HLA in healthy donors. The data were produced by immunoSEQ multiplex PCR, yet TCRdb's version contains in-frame clones alone and is incomplete. Of fewer than 250,000 clones in the sample, more than 65% were seen once. Sample: PBMCs. These receptors came from a man in his forties in good health and CMV-seropositive. CDR3s include the opening cysteine and the closing phenylalanine or tryptophan. The order of the fields is clone size, V gene, D gene, J gene, CDR3 protein, CDR3 DNA. The D gene is left open where the match is weak. Size tells how often a clone was seen (once, few, many) or the class of an expanded clone, and some rows leave it out.

size: -; V: TRBV6-1; D: TRBD1; J: TRBJ1-2; CDR3: CASRGTGGDGYTF; DNA: TGTGCCAGCAGGGGGACAGGGGGTGATGGCTACACCTTC
size: -; V: TRBV5-1; D: -; J: TRBJ2-7; CDR3: CASSFHSSGQIPYEQYF; DNA: TGCGCCAGCAGTTTCCACTCCTCCGGACAGATCCCCTACGAGCAGTACTTC
size: -; V: TRBV5-1; D: -; J: TRBJ1-6; CDR3: CASSLGYLNSPLHF; DNA: TGCGCCAGCAGCTTGGGTTATCTGAATTCACCCCTCCACTTT
size: -; V: TRBV2; D: TRBD2; J: TRBJ2-7; CDR3: CASSPGLALSSYEQYF; DNA: TGTGCCAGCAGTCCGGGACTAGCGCTAAGCTCCTACGAGCAGTACTTC
size: -; V: TRBV27; D: -; J: TRBJ1-1; CDR3: CASRSPAGFCFF; DNA: TGTGCCAGCCGTAGCCCGGCAGGGTTTTGTTTCTTT
size: -; V: TRBV6-4; D: TRBD1; J: TRBJ2-1; CDR3: CASSHVEDRDNEQFF; DNA: TGTGCCAGCAGTCACGTAGAGGACAGGGACAATGAGCAGTTCTTC
size: -; V: TRBV2; D: -; J: TRBJ1-5; CDR3: CASSEVEHSNQPQHF; DNA: TGTGCCAGCAGTGAAGTGGAGCATAGCAATCAGCCCCAGCATTTT
size: -; V: TRBV7-3; D: -; J: TRBJ2-7; CDR3: CASSVGSSYEQYF; DNA: TGTGCCAGCAGCGTTGGGAGCTCCTACGAGCAGTACTTC
size: -; V: TRBV4-2; D: TRBD2; J: TRBJ2-1; CDR3: CASSQVGLAGGPMASEQFF; DNA: TGTGCCAGCAGCCAAGTGGGACTAGCGGGAGGGCCGATGGCCAGTGAGCAGTTCTTC
size: -; V: TRBV6-1; D: TRBD1; J: TRBJ2-7; CDR3: CARTSPRGPYEQYF; DNA: TGTGCCCGAACCTCGCCAAGGGGGCCCTACGAGCAGTACTTC
size: few; V: TRBV2; D: TRBD1; J: TRBJ1-2; CDR3: CASRDDRESYGYTF; DNA: TGTGCCAGCAGGGACGACAGGGAGAGCTATGGCTACACCTTC
size: -; V: TRBV6-1; D: -; J: TRBJ2-7; CDR3: CASSQASSGEQYF; DNA: TGTGCCAGCAGTCAAGCCAGTTCAGGGGAGCAGTACTTC
size: -; V: TRBV19; D: -; J: TRBJ2-7; CDR3: CASATGPTSYEQYF; DNA: TGTGCCAGTGCAACAGGGCCCACTTCCTACGAGCAGTACTTC
size: -; V: TRBV7-9; D: TRBD1; J: TRBJ2-6; CDR3: CASSFPNRDRPGANVLTF; DNA: TGTGCCAGCAGCTTTCCCAACAGGGACAGACCAGGGGCCAACGTCCTGACTTTC
size: -; V: TRBV7-2; D: -; J: TRBJ2-5; CDR3: CASSLVLRDGETQYF; DNA: TGTGCCAGCAGCCTCGTTTTGAGGGATGGGGAGACCCAGTACTTC
size: -; V: TRBV18; D: -; J: TRBJ2-1; CDR3: CASSPLQDNLRQFF; DNA: TGTGCCAGCTCACCACTACAGGACAATCTGCGACAGTTCTTC
size: -; V: TRBV19; D: -; J: TRBJ2-7; CDR3: CASSTQGTPYEQYF; DNA: TGTGCCAGTAGTACCCAGGGGACACCCTACGAGCAGTACTTC
size: -; V: TRBV18; D: TRBD2; J: TRBJ2-3; CDR3: CASSKRESGTDTQYF; DNA: TGTGCCAGCTCAAAGCGGGAGAGTGGCACAGATACGCAGTATTTT
size: -; V: TRBV4-2; D: -; J: TRBJ1-4; CDR3: CASSQGRGWDGGTNEKLFF; DNA: TGTGCCAGCAGCCAAGGAAGAGGGTGGGATGGTGGAACTAATGAAAAACTGTTTTTT
size: -; V: TRBV2; D: TRBD2; J: TRBJ2-1; CDR3: CASSAGSGGASYNEQFF; DNA: TGTGCCAGCAGTGCTGGGAGCGGGGGGGCCTCCTACAATGAGCAGTTCTTC
size: -; V: TRBV5-4; D: TRBD2; J: TRBJ2-3; CDR3: CASSLAVVAGVDTQYF; DNA: TGTGCCAGCAGCTTGGCGGTGGTAGCGGGGGTAGATACGCAGTATTTT
size: -; V: TRBV6-1; D: -; J: TRBJ1-5; CDR3: CASSEVLSNQPQHF; DNA: TGTGCCAGCAGTGAAGTTCTCAGCAATCAGCCCCAGCATTTT
size: -; V: TRBV4-1; D: -; J: TRBJ2-7; CDR3: CASSPPQGRHEQYF; DNA: TGCGCCAGCAGCCCCCCCCAGGGGCGGCACGAGCAGTACTTC
size: -; V: TRBV18; D: TRBD1; J: TRBJ1-4; CDR3: CASSPARDRGIEKLFF; DNA: TGTGCCAGCTCGCCTGCCCGGGACAGGGGAATTGAAAAACTGTTTTTT
size: -; V: TRBV5-1; D: -; J: TRBJ2-3; CDR3: CASSLGYSSRTDTQYF; DNA: TGCGCCAGCAGCTTGGGGTATAGCAGCCGCACAGATACGCAGTATTTT
size: -; V: TRBV10-3; D: -; J: TRBJ1-1; CDR3: CAISESLQGPMNTEAFF; DNA: TGTGCCATCAGTGAGTCATTACAGGGACCAATGAACACTGAAGCTTTCTTT
size: -; V: TRBV19; D: -; J: TRBJ1-4; CDR3: CASSGGAAFRDEKLFF; DNA: TGTGCCAGTAGTGGAGGGGCGGCGTTTCGGGATGAAAAACTGTTTTTT
size: once; V: TRBV10-3; D: -; J: TRBJ1-3; CDR3: CAINSFSGNTIYF; DNA: TGTGCCATTAACTCATTCTCTGGAAACACCATATATTTT
size: -; V: TRBV18; D: -; J: TRBJ1-5; CDR3: CASSPRRAGEPQHF; DNA: TGTGCCAGCTCACCACGGAGGGCCGGTGAGCCCCAGCATTTT
size: -; V: TRBV6-1; D: TRBD1; J: TRBJ1-4; CDR3: CASSEGQGAEKLFF; DNA: TGTGCCAGCAGTGAAGGACAGGGAGCTGAAAAACTGTTTTTT
size: once; V: TRBV27; D: TRBD2; J: TRBJ2-4; CDR3: CASSLFGTSGSDLNIQYF; DNA: TGTGCCAGCAGTTTATTTGGGACTAGCGGGAGCGACCTAAACATTCAGTACTTC
size: once; V: TRBV4-1; D: TRBD2; J: TRBJ2-3; CDR3: CASSQQNVGGADTQYF; DNA: TGCGCCAGCAGCCAACAAAACGTGGGGGGGGCAGATACGCAGTATTTT
size: -; V: TRBV6-4; D: TRBD1; J: TRBJ1-1; CDR3: CASSHRGVPTVTEAFF; DNA: TGTGCCAGCTCCCACAGGGGGGTCCCAACAGTTACTGAAGCTTTCTTT
size: few; V: TRBV5-4; D: TRBD2; J: TRBJ2-5; CDR3: CASSPGLSQETQYF; DNA: TGTGCCAGCAGTCCGGGACTATCTCAAGAGACCCAGTACTTC
size: once; V: TRBV7-8; D: -; J: TRBJ1-3; CDR3: CASSYAAAGNTIYF; DNA: TGTGCCAGCAGCTATGCCGCAGCTGGAAACACCATATATTTT
size: -; V: TRBV6-1; D: -; J: TRBJ1-3; CDR3: CASSERAGRRSGNTIYF; DNA: TGTGCCAGCAGTGAAAGGGCAGGGAGGCGCTCTGGAAACACCATATATTTT
size: -; V: TRBV7-9; D: -; J: TRBJ1-2; CDR3: CASSLAGADYGYTF; DNA: TGTGCCAGCAGCTTAGCAGGGGCGGACTATGGCTACACCTTC
size: -; V: TRBV28; D: TRBD1; J: TRBJ1-1; CDR3: CASSPSLRQGRAEAFF; DNA: TGTGCCAGCAGTCCCTCTCTTCGACAGGGGAGGGCTGAAGCTTTCTTT
size: -; V: TRBV7-2; D: TRBD2; J: TRBJ2-1; CDR3: CASSPSSGSAYNEQFF; DNA: TGTGCCAGCAGCCCGTCTAGCGGGAGCGCTTACAATGAGCAGTTCTTC
size: -; V: TRBV6-1; D: TRBD1; J: TRBJ2-4; CDR3: CASSSGQGNIQYF; DNA: TGTGCCAGCAGTTCGGGACAGGGAAACATTCAGTACTTC
size: -; V: TRBV27; D: TRBD2; J: TRBJ2-3; CDR3: CASSSSGGSLITDTQYF; DNA: TGTGCCAGCAGTTCTAGCGGGGGGTCCCTAATCACAGATACGCAGTATTTT
size: once; V: TRBV7-9; D: TRBD1; J: TRBJ1-2; CDR3: CASSKTGGWDYGYTF; DNA: TGTGCCAGCAGCAAAACAGGGGGATGGGACTATGGCTACACCTTC
size: -; V: TRBV5-1; D: TRBD1; J: TRBJ1-1; CDR3: CASSSLRKQGVGTEAFF; DNA: TGCGCCAGCAGCTCCCTCCGGAAACAGGGGGTTGGGACTGAAGCTTTCTTT
size: -; V: TRBV7-2; D: -; J: TRBJ2-3; CDR3: CASSLAPQAPTDTQYF; DNA: TGTGCCAGCAGCTTAGCGCCCCAGGCCCCCACAGATACGCAGTATTTT
size: few; V: TRBV5-1; D: TRBD1; J: TRBJ2-7; CDR3: CASSLQGARLYEQYF; DNA: TGCGCCAGCAGCCTGCAGGGGGCGCGTCTCTACGAGCAGTACTTC
size: -; V: TRBV6-6; D: TRBD1; J: TRBJ2-7; CDR3: CASSLGTGGGYEQYF; DNA: TGTGCCAGCAGCCTCGGGACAGGAGGGGGGTACGAGCAGTACTTC
size: -; V: TRBV4-2; D: -; J: TRBJ1-2; CDR3: CASSQERGGPITSYTF; DNA: TGTGCCAGCAGCCAAGAACGCGGCGGGCCAATTACTAGCTACACCTTC
size: once; V: TRBV7-2; D: TRBD2; J: TRBJ2-7; CDR3: CASSLISGIAYEQYF; DNA: TGTGCCAGCAGCTTAATTAGCGGGATAGCCTACGAGCAGTACTTC
size: few; V: TRBV5-4; D: -; J: TRBJ2-7; CDR3: CASSLGGHLYSYEQYF; DNA: TGTGCCAGCAGCTTGGGCGGACACTTGTACTCCTACGAGCAGTACTTC
size: -; V: TRBV7-9; D: TRBD2; J: TRBJ2-7; CDR3: CASSSWTRLDEQYF; DNA: TGTGCCAGCAGCTCCTGGACTAGGTTGGACGAGCAGTACTTC
size: -; V: TRBV10-3; D: -; J: TRBJ1-2; CDR3: CAISDQQGYYGYTF; DNA: TGTGCCATCAGTGACCAACAGGGCTACTATGGCTACACCTTC
size: few; V: TRBV7-2; D: TRBD2; J: TRBJ2-1; CDR3: CASSPLAGASYNEQFF; DNA: TGTGCCAGCAGCCCCTTAGCGGGAGCCTCCTACAATGAGCAGTTCTTC
size: -; V: TRBV4-1; D: -; J: TRBJ1-5; CDR3: CASSQVGVGQPQHF; DNA: TGCGCCAGCAGCCAGGTAGGGGTAGGGCAGCCCCAGCATTTT
size: once; V: TRBV5-1; D: -; J: TRBJ2-1; CDR3: CASRPTRSSYNEQFF; DNA: TGCGCCAGCAGACCAACTAGAAGCTCCTACAATGAGCAGTTCTTC